The present TCR beta chain was sequenced within a study of T-cell reconstitution after alpha-beta-depleted transplantation in children. The CDR3 runs to 14 residues. Trimming stripped 2 bases from V and 2 bases from J, with 7 bases between. Unique molecular identifiers were built into the TCRbeta library. TCRdb independently ran MiXCR on the PCR reads; one entry per CDR3 protein. Found here are about 360,000 distinct CDR3 sequences, about an eighth of them singletons; the top ten hold 4% to 5.5%. This clonotype was seen more than once but under ten times. The gene calls are TRBV12-3 or TRBV12-4 and TRBJ1-5; D remains unclear. This TCR was sampled from a human donor who donated a stem cell graft to a child with Fanconi anemia. Source: PBMCs, taken from the stem cell graft. DNA of the CDR3: TGTGCCAGCAGTTTAATCCAGGGCAATCAGCCCCAGCATTTT. This codes for CASSLIQGNQPQHF.